This TCR beta chain was retrieved from a study of blood T cell repertoires in COVID-19. The protocol was immunoSEQ multiplex PCR, while the TCRdb copy is restricted to in-frame clones and leaves out a portion. The sample includes about 270,000 clones, 88% of them seen just once. After removal of 5 bases from V and 5 bases from J, the junction contained 6 bases not matched to a gene. The CDR3 is 15 residues long. Germline loops: CDR1 KGHSH, CDR2 LQKENI. The cohort comprised adults aged about 18 to 100 years residing in 20 to 30 US areas. Participants' own reports of clinical history determined their cohort assignment.

The chain uses TRBV18 and TRBJ1-5; TRBD1 matches 10 bases. The sequencing sample was made of PBMCs or T cells enriched from blood (not recorded which). The clonotype was recovered from a woman in her 40s with acute COVID-19. The CDR3 nucleotides read TGTGCCAGCTCATGGGACAGGGGTCCCCATCAGCCCCAGCATTTT. Its protein is CASSWDRGPHQPQHF.